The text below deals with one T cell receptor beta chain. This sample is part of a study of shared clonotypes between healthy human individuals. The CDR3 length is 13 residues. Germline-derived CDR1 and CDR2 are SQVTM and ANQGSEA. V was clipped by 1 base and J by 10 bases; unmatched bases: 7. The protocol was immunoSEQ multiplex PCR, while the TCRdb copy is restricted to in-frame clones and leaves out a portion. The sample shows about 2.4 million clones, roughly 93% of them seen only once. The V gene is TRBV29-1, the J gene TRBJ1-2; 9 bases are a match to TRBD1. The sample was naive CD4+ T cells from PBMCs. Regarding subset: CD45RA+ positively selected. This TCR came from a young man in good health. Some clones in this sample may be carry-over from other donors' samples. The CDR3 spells CSVEARDRATYTF. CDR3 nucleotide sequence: TGCAGCGTTGAAGCCCGGGACAGGGCTACCTACACCTTC.